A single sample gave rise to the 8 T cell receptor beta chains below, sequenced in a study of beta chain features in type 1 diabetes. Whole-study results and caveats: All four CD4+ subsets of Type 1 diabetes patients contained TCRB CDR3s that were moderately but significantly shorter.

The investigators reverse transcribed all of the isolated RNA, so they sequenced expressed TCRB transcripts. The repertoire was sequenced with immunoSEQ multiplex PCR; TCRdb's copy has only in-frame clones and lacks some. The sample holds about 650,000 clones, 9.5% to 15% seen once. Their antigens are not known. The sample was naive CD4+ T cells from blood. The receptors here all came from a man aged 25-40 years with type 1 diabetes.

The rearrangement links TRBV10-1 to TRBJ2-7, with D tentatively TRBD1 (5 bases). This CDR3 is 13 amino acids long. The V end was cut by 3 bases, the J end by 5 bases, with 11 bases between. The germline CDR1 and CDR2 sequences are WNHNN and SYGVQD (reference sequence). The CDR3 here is CASSDGQGHEQYF. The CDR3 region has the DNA TGCGCCAGCAGTGATGGGCAGGGCCACGAGCAGTACTTC.

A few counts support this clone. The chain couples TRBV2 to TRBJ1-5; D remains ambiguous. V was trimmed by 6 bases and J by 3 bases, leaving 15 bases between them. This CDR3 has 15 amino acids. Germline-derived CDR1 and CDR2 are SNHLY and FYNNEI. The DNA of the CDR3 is TGTGCCAGCAGCCCTATCTCGAGCACCAATCAGCCCCAGCATTTT. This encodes CASSPISSTNQPQHF.

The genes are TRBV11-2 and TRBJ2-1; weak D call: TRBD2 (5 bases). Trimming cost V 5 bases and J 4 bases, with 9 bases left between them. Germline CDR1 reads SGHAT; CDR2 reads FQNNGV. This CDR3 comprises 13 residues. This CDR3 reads CASSDTSYNEQFF. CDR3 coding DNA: TGTGCCAGCAGCGACACTAGTTACAATGAGCAGTTCTTC.

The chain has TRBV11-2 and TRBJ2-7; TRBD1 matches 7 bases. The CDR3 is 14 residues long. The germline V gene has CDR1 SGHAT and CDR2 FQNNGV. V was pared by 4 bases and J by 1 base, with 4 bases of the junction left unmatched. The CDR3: CASSSTGFSYEQYF. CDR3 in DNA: TGTGCCAGCAGCTCGACAGGGTTTTCCTACGAGCAGTACTTC. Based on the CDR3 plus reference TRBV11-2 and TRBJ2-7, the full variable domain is EAGVAQSPRYKIIEKRQSVAFWCNPISGHATLYWYQQILGQGPKLLIQFQNNGVVDDSQLPKDRFSAERLKGVDSTLKIQPAKLEDSAVYLCASSSTGFSYEQYFGPGTRLTVT.

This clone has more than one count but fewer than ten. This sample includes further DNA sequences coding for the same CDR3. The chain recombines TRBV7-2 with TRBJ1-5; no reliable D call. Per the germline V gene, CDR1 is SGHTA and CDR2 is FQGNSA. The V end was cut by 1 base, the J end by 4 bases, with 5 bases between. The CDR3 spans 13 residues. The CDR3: CASSLGPNQPQHF. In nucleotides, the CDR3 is TGTGCCAGCAGCTTAGGGCCGAATCAGCCCCAGCATTTT.

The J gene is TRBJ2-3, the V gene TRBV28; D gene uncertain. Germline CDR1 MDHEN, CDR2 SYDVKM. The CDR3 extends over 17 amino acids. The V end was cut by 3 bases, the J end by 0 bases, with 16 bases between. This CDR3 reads CASSLVEPGASTDTQYF. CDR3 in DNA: TGTGCCAGCAGTTTGGTGGAGCCCGGAGCTAGCACAGATACGCAGTATTTT.

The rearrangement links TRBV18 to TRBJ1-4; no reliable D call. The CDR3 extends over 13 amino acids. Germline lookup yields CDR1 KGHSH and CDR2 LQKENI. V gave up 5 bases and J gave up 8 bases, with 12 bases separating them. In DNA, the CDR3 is TGTGCCAGCTCATTGCGGACGGTCGAAAAACTGTTTTTT. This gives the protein CASSLRTVEKLFF. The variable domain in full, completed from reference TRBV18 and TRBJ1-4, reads NAGVMQNPRHLVRRRGQEARLRCSPMKGHSHVYWYRQLPEEGLKFMVYLQKENIIDESGMPKERFSAEFPKEGPSILRIQQVVRGDSAAYFCASSLRTVEKLFFGSGTQLSVL.

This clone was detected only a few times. CDR3 protein: CASSLMGGAESYNQPQHF. CDR3 sequence (DNA): TGTGCCAGCAGCTTAATGGGCGGAGCTGAGAGTTACAATCAGCCCCAGCATTTT. V usage is TRBV7-2 and J usage is TRBJ1-5; D is unclear. Germline V gene lookup returns CDR1 SGHTA and CDR2 FQGNSA. The CDR3 extends over 18 amino acids. Trimming removed 2 bases at V and 3 bases at J, with 20 bases between.